These 4 T cell receptor beta chains came from one sample sequenced in a study of T-cell reconstitution after alpha-beta-depleted transplantation in children (dated by TCRdb to 2016 to 2018). Library preparation was by PCR. TCRdb names Illumina HiSeq 2500 as the instrument used. TCR libraries were prepared with molecular barcoding, using unique molecular identifiers to normalize TCRbeta repertoire quantification. The public reads were reanalyzed by TCRdb: fastp trimming at Q25, MiXCR alignment, in-frame beta chains only. Rows with one shared CDR3 protein collapse into an entry with the most common genes and DNA. This sample is represented by approximately 190,000 distinct CDR3 sequences; 5% to 7.5% of them were singletons. Of the sample, 4.5% falls within the top ten clones. The treatment or condition label here, explained by the study, means: allogeneic hematopoietic cell transplantation with graft depleted of TCRalphabeta T cells and CD19 B cells.

The source material was PBMCs, sampled before TCRalphabeta/CD19-depleted stem cell transplant. These receptors were collected from a girl under three years old with combined immunodeficiency, due to receive a stem cell transplant.

This clonotype has a count of ten or more. This chain connects TRBV28 to TRBJ2-5; D call uncertain. Germline values: CDR1 MDHEN, CDR2 SYDVKM. This CDR3 has 14 residues. The germline V and J ends were trimmed by 6 bases and 2 bases, with 13 bases remaining between them. The CDR3 DNA reads as TGTGCCAGCAGCCTCGAATTTGGGCAAGAGACCCAGTACTTC. The encoded protein is CASSLEFGQETQYF. The complete variable domain, with remaining parts taken from reference TRBV28 and TRBJ2-5, reads DVKVTQSSRYLVKRTGEKVFLECVQDMDHENMFWYRQDPGLGLRLIYFSYDVKMKEKGDIPEGYSVSREKKERFSLILESASTNQTSMYLCASSLEFGQETQYFGPGTRLLVL.

Ten or more counts support this clonotype. The chain employs TRBV2 and TRBJ2-1; 8 bases are shared with TRBD2. CDR1 SNHLY and CDR2 FYNNEI come from the germline V gene. Germline trimming cut 2 bases from V and 2 bases from J; bases unmatched to any gene: 5. This CDR3 spans 16 amino acids. CDR3 sequence (DNA): TGTGCCAGCAGTGAATGGGGGCGGGGGGCCTACAATGAGCAGTTCTTC. Protein product: CASSEWGRGAYNEQFF.

In this sample, this clonotype turned up a few times. The chain carries TRBV15 and TRBJ1-6; a possible D gene is TRBD1 (6 bases). Germline assignment: CDR1 LNHNV and CDR2 YYDKDF (reference sequence). CDR3 size: 14 residues. V lost 1 base and J 9 bases, leaving 10 bases between the germline ends. CDR3 amino acids: CATSRGRGSSPLHF. The CDR3 DNA sequence: TGTGCCACCAGCAGAGGCAGGGGAAGTTCACCCCTCCACTTT. Filled out from reference TRBV15 and TRBJ1-6, the complete variable domain reads DAMVIQNPRYQVTQFGKPVTLSCSQTLNHNVMYWYQQKSSQAPKLLFHYYDKDFNNEADTPDNFQSRRPNTSFCFLDIRSPGLGDTAMYLCATSRGRGSSPLHFGNGTRLTVT.

Ten or more counts support this clonotype. The chain links TRBV7-2 to TRBJ1-1; no clear D. Germline assignment: CDR1 SGHTA and CDR2 FQGNSA. V was clipped by 0 bases and J by 0 bases, with 11 bases between them. The length of the CDR3 is 16 residues. The CDR3 DNA reads TGTGCCAGCAGCTTAGCAGGTACCCGAATGAACACTGAAGCTTTCTTT. Its protein product is CASSLAGTRMNTEAFF.